This T cell receptor beta chain stems from a study of CD8 T cell repertoires and HIV-1 epitope variants. Assay used: immunoSEQ multiplex PCR; TCRdb lists only in-frame clones, some missing. The table has around 5,700 clones, over 50% seen once. The germline gives CDR1 SGHTA, CDR2 FQGTGA. There are 13 residues in the CDR3. V was clipped by 5 bases and J by 1 base, with 8 bases between them. Comments on this clone: The antigen is undetermined.

This TCR came from a male donor with HIV. Sequences were obtained from cultured CD8+ T cells derived from PBMCs. The chain has TRBV7-3 and TRBJ1-2, with TRBD1 as a possible D gene (6 bases). The CDR3 protein is CASSPDSNYGYTF. The CDR3 coding sequence is TGTGCCAGCAGCCCGGACAGTAACTATGGCTACACCTTC.